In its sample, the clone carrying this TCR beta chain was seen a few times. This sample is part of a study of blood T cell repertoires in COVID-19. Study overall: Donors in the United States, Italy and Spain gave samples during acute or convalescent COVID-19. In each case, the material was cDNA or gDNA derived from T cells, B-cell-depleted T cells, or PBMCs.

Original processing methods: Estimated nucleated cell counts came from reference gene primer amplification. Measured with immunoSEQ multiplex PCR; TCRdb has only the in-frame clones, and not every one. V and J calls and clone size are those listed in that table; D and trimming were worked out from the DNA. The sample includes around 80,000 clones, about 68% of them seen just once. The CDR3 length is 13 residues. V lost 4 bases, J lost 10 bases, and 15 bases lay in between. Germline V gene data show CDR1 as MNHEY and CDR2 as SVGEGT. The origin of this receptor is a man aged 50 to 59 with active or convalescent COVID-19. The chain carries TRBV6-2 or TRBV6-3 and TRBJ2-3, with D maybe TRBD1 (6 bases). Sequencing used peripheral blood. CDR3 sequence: CASSSEAGVAQYF. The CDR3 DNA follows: TGTGCCAGCAGTTCCGAAGCAGGGGTTGCGCAGTATTTT.